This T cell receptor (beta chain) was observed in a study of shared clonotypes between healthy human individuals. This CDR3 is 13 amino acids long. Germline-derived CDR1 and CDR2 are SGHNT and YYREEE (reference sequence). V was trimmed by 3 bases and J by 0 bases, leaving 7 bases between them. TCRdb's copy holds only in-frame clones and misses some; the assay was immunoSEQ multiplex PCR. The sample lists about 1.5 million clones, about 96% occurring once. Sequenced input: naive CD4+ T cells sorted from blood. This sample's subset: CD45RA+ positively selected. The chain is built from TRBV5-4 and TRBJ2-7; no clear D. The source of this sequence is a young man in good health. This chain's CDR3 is CASSSKSSYEQYF. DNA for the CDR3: TGTGCCAGCAGCTCGAAGAGCTCCTACGAGCAGTACTTC.